Listed here are 10 T cell receptor beta chains from one sample, sequenced in a study of regulatory T cells in long-lasting Graves disease. Time point defined: newly diagnosed GD, antithyroid drugs for less than 3 months. RNA from PBMCs was the source of the TCR library. Through Arm-PCR of CDR3 regions and iRepertoire HTBI primers, TCR beta libraries were built. Each CDR3 protein is one row after TCRdb ran MiXCR on the multiplex PCR reads. The sample consists of some 450,000 distinct CDR3 sequences, about 16% of them appearing once. The same data also contributed to another study, on T cells in Graves' hyperthyroidism and ophthalmopathy.

The sequenced sample was peripheral blood mononuclear cells (PBMCs), obtained at new diagnosis, from a patient treated with antithyroid drugs. The receptors shown here come from a woman in her twenties or thirties with Graves disease.

V usage is TRBV29-1 and J usage is TRBJ2-1; 10 nucleotides agree with TRBD2. The V gene end was trimmed by 3 bases and the J gene end by 4 bases; junction bases not matched to a gene: 9. CDR3 length: 16 residues. Per the germline V gene, CDR1 is SQVTM and CDR2 is ANQGSEA. The CDR3 here is CSVDGPTSGRYNEQFF. CDR3 coding DNA: TGCAGCGTTGATGGCCCGACTAGCGGGCGATACAATGAGCAGTTCTTC.

This clonotype was counted only a few times. The gene calls are TRBV19 and TRBJ2-1; D might be TRBD1 or TRBD2, each matching 6 bases. V dropped 8 bases and J dropped 5 bases, with 16 bases sitting between them. The CDR3 is 14 residues long. Germline V gene data show CDR1 as LNHDA and CDR2 as SQIVND (reference sequence). This chain's CDR3 is CASSRGLLNNEQFF. The CDR3 DNA reads as TGTGCCAGTTCTCGGGGGCTTCTGAACAATGAGCAGTTCTTC. Supplemented by reference TRBV19 and TRBJ2-1, the full variable domain reads DGGITQSPKYLFRKEGQNVTLSCEQNLNHDAMYWYRQDPGQGLRLIYYSQIVNDFQKGDIAEGYSVSREKKESFPLTVTSAQKNPTAFYLCASSRGLLNNEQFFGPGTRLTVL.

To note about this clonotype: A read error may explain this, as a much larger clone is one base away. The CDR3 protein is CASSAPEDNERFF. The CDR3 bases are TGTGCCAGCAGCGCGCCAGAAGACAATGAGCGGTTCTTC. V usage is TRBV9 and J usage is TRBJ2-1, with D uncertain. CDR1 and CDR2 from the germline V gene are SGDLS and YYNGEE. CDR3 size: 13 residues.

This clonotype was seen repeatedly, ten times or more. The V gene is TRBV6-1, the J gene TRBJ2-7; D might be TRBD1 or TRBD2, each matching 5 bases. The CDR3 runs to 14 residues. Germline V gene lookup returns CDR1 MNHNS and CDR2 SASEGT. Trimming pared 5 bases from V and 2 bases from J, leaving 13 bases between. CDR3 protein: CASSRDPGPYEQYF. CDR3 DNA: TGTGCCAGCAGTCGGGACCCGGGGCCCTACGAGCAGTACTTC.

This clonotype appeared a few times. The chain uses TRBV24-1 and TRBJ2-1; TRBD2 aligns across 8 bases. V lost 9 bases to trimming and J lost 5 bases; unmatched junction nucleotides: 2. Germline lookup yields CDR1 KGHDR and CDR2 SFDVKD. CDR3 size: 12 residues. CDR3: CATWREDNEQFF. The CDR3 coding sequence is TGTGCCACCTGGCGGGAGGACAATGAGCAGTTCTTC.

This clonotype was recorded many times. The V call is TRBV6-2 or TRBV6-3, the J call TRBJ2-1; D is perhaps TRBD2 (5 bases). The CDR3 consists of 13 residues. V lost 2 bases to trimming and J lost 6 bases, with 8 bases between them. The germline CDR1 and CDR2 sequences are MNHEY and SVGEGT. The CDR3 loop reads CASSYNRGNEQFF. The CDR3 DNA sequence: TGTGCCAGCAGTTACAATCGGGGCAATGAGCAGTTCTTC.

At least ten counts were recorded for this clonotype. The chain uses TRBV7-9 and TRBJ2-5; possibly TRBD1 for D (5 bases). CDR1 SEHNR and CDR2 FQNEAQ come from the germline V gene (reference sequence). The CDR3 loop spans 13 amino acids. Trimming removed 7 bases at V and 5 bases at J, with 14 bases between. CDR3 amino acids: CASKVGVRETQYF. In DNA, the CDR3 is TGTGCCAGCAAAGTAGGGGTACGTGAGACCCAGTACTTC.

CDR3 DNA: TGTGCCAGCAGCCAAACCGAGAGCTGGACTAGCGGAGCGAACACCGGGGAGCTGTTTTTT. This sequence encodes CASSQTESWTSGANTGELFF. The chain uses TRBV3-1 and TRBJ2-2; 10 positions agree with TRBD2. The J segment lost 0 bases and the V segment lost 2 bases, leaving 12 bases of the junction unmatched. Germline V CDR1 and CDR2: LGHDT, YNNKEL (reference sequence). The CDR3 spans 20 residues.

This chain links TRBV18 with TRBJ2-7, with D perhaps assigned TRBD1 or TRBD2 (5 bases each). V was shortened by 5 bases and J by 4 bases, with 18 bases between the two germline ends. This CDR3 comprises 15 residues. Per the germline V gene, CDR1 is KGHSH and CDR2 is LQKENI. The CDR3 protein is CASSAWGTDQYEQYF. CDR3 nucleotides: TGTGCCAGCTCAGCCTGGGGGACCGACCAATACGAGCAGTACTTC.

This clonotype occurred many times. The rearrangement uses TRBV18 and TRBJ1-5, with D possibly TRBD1 on 5 matching bases. CDR1 KGHSH and CDR2 LQKENI come from the germline V gene. Trimming took 6 bases from V and 0 from J, leaving 9 bases between them. The CDR3 totals 14 residues. CDR3 sequence: CASSGGASNQPQHF. CDR3 coding DNA: TGTGCCAGCTCGGGGGGAGCTAGCAATCAGCCCCAGCATTTT.